Sequencing of this T cell receptor beta chain was carried out in a study of blood T cell repertoires in COVID-19. On the study more broadly: Whether acute or convalescent, the COVID-19 samples came from the United States, Italy and Spain. Sample material is recorded as cDNA or gDNA derived from T cells, B-cell-depleted T cells, or PBMCs.

Seattle patients were enrolled during active infection and followed longitudinally. Germline-derived CDR1 and CDR2 are LGHDT and YNNKEL (reference sequence). This CDR3 is 16 amino acids long. V was shortened by 8 bases and J by 0 bases, with 19 bases between the two germline ends. Original processing methods: Amplification from reference gene primers served as the basis for estimated nucleated cell counts. Generated by immunoSEQ multiplex PCR, the TCRdb table keeps only in-frame clones and is missing some. The DNA was the basis for D and trimming; V, J and clone size are from that table. The sample has around 270,000 clones; about 85% are singletons.

Sequencing was done on a sample of peripheral blood. The rearrangement joins TRBV3-1 (or the pseudogene TRBV3-2) to TRBJ1-1, with a possible D match to TRBD1 (5 bases). The sequence was obtained from a human donor with COVID-19, enrolled during active disease. The donor label of this sample is uncertain. As DNA, the CDR3 is TGTGCCAGCGGACCAACATCGGGACTCATGAACACTGAAGCTTTCTTT. Amino acids: CASGPTSGLMNTEAFF.